The clone carrying this T cell receptor (beta chain) was recorded once. Antigen: not known. Before sequencing, viral peptide pools were used by the ViraFEST assay to expand antigen-specific CD4+ T cells. With more than nine days of culture completed, CD4+ T cells were isolated. It was between March and December 2020 that the person had a SARS-CoV-2 infection confirmed by PCR. Germline V lookup: CDR1 SGHRS, CDR2 YFSETQ. The CDR3 has 15 amino acids. V shed 3 bases and J 5 bases; nucleotides not matched to a gene: 8. The data stem from a study of vaccination effects on CD4 cells after COVID-19. The method was immunoSEQ multiplex PCR; TCRdb's version includes in-frame clones alone and lacks a portion of them. The sample has 55,000 to 90,000 clones, roughly 73% seen once.

This chain joins TRBV5-1 and TRBJ2-5; 9 bases align to TRBD1. The sequenced sample was CD4+ T cells from PBMCs cultured with HIV peptides, obtained before COVID-19 vaccination. The subset is: HIV-1 Nef peptide pool negative control/reference culture. This receptor was taken from a human donor who had a prior SARS-CoV-2 infection. This CDR3 is CASSSTGQGPETQYF. As DNA, the CDR3 is TGCGCCAGCAGCTCAACGGGACAGGGCCCGGAGACCCAGTACTTC.